A single sample gave rise to the 6 T cell receptor beta chains below, sequenced in a study of blood T cell repertoires in COVID-19. Method: immunoSEQ multiplex PCR; TCRdb's copy keeps in-frame clones and lacks some. The sample lists some 130,000 clones, around 83% occurring once. The sample taken for sequencing was peripheral blood. The receptors come from a middle-aged man with active or convalescent COVID-19.

The chain is built from TRBV3-1 (or the pseudogene TRBV3-2) and TRBJ2-4; the match to TRBD2 covers 10 bases. CDR3 size: 18 residues. V shed 1 base, J shed 2 bases, and the junction held 8 bases outside the gene matches. Germline V gives CDR1 LGHDT, CDR2 YNNKEL (reference sequence). CDR3 region: CASSQGVAGGSTKNIQYF. DNA of the CDR3: TGTGCCAGCAGCCAAGGGGTAGCGGGGGGTAGCACCAAAAACATTCAGTACTTC.

The V call is TRBV5-4, the J call TRBJ2-7, with D perhaps matching TRBD1 (5 bases). The germline CDR1 and CDR2 sequences are SGHNT and YYREEE (reference sequence). The CDR3 consists of 13 residues. Trimming left V 4 bases short and J 3 bases short, with 11 bases between. The CDR3 DNA reads as TGTGCCAGCAGCCTCGGACACGGCTACGAGCAGTACTTC. Its translation: CASSLGHGYEQYF.

The chain is built from TRBV7-3 and TRBJ1-6; TRBD1 matches 10 bases. The CDR3 sequence is 14 residues long. CDR1 is SGHTA and CDR2 is FQGTGA in the germline V gene. V trimming: 5 bases; J trimming: 5 bases; junction bases outside the gene matches: 0. CDR3 in amino acids: CASSGQGDNSPLHF. In DNA form, the CDR3 reads TGTGCCAGCAGCGGACAGGGGGATAATTCACCCCTCCACTTT.

The gene calls are TRBV2 and TRBJ2-7; D remains unclear. The CDR3 sequence is 15 residues long. Looked up from germline, CDR1 is SNHLY and CDR2 is FYNNEI. Trimming took 6 bases from V and 5 from J, leaving 20 bases between them. The CDR3 region is CASRRSVKSSHEQYF. As DNA, the CDR3 is TGTGCCAGCAGGCGGAGCGTGAAGTCGTCCCACGAGCAGTACTTC.

The chain recombines TRBV9 with TRBJ2-1; 7 bases agree with TRBD1. The CDR3 loop spans 16 amino acids. The germline gives CDR1 SGDLS, CDR2 YYNGEE. J lost 8 bases, V lost 2 bases, and 13 bases had no gene match. CDR3 residues: CASSVQGQPGNDEQFF. As DNA, the CDR3 is TGTGCCAGCAGCGTCCAGGGACAGCCAGGGAACGATGAGCAGTTCTTC.

The rearrangement uses TRBV4-2 and TRBJ1-2; 10 bases are a match to TRBD1. CDR3 size: 16 residues. Germline trimming cut 0 bases from V and 3 bases from J; bases unmatched to any gene: 4. Germline V gives CDR1 LGHNA, CDR2 YNFKEQ. CDR3 amino acids: CASSQDVGTGDYGYTF. In DNA form, the CDR3 reads TGTGCCAGCAGCCAAGATGTGGGGACAGGGGACTATGGCTACACCTTC.